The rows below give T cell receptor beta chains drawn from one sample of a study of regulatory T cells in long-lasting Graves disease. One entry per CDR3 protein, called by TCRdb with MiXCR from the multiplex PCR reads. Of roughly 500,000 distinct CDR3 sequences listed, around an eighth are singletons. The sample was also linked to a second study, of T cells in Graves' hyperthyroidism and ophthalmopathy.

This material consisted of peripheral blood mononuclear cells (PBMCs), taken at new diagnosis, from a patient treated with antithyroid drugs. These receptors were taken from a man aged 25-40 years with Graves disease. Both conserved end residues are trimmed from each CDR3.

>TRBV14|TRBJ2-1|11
ASSQGYRNEQF
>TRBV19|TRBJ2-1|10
ASTSRGNEQF
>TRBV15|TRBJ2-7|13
ATSRQYREAYEQY
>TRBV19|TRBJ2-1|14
ASGLAGSRSKNEQF
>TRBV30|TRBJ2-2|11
ACRGQAPGELF
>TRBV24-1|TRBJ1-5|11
ATSDSGGQPQH
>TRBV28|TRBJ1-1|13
ASSLGGRGSAEAF
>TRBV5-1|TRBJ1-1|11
ASIGGVETEAF
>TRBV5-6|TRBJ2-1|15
ASSLIVRTSGNNEQF
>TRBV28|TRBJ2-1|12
AISLGQSYNEQF
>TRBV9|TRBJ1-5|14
ASSPSDIPSNQPQH